One T cell receptor beta chain is described in this entry. The antigen remains undetermined. This sample was included in a study of shared clonotypes between healthy human individuals. Sequencing was at deep level. Genomic DNA from each subset was divided evenly over several immunoSEQ plates. The protocol was immunoSEQ multiplex PCR, while the TCRdb copy is restricted to in-frame clones and leaves out a portion. Of more than 150,000 clones listed, approximately 95% were seen once; the top ten hold around 0.072%. The V end lost 3 bases, the J end lost 0 bases, and 15 bases lay between the germline ends. Germline CDR1 reads MDHEN; CDR2 reads SYDVKM. This CDR3 is 17 amino acids long. Study-wide results and caveats: Naive CD4 clonotypes were shared across a few donors at 4.5% to 6%. Sorted-subset samples were not fully sequenced, rarefaction indicated.

The rearrangement links TRBV28 to TRBJ1-5; D not resolved. The sequence derives from a woman in her 30s in good health. Sequencing used naive CD4+ T cells sorted from blood. Subset specified: CD45RA+ positively selected. In nucleotides, the CDR3 is TGTGCCAGCAGTTTTAGTAGAGGTGAATATAGCAATCAGCCCCAGCATTTT. Protein product: CASSFSRGEYSNQPQHF.